This entry lists 2 T cell receptor beta chains sequenced from one sample in a study of blood T cell repertoires in COVID-19. The data were produced by immunoSEQ multiplex PCR, yet TCRdb's version contains in-frame clones alone and is incomplete. The table includes fewer than 70,000 clones, about 88% detected once. Sequencing input: peripheral blood. The source is a man aged 45 to 65 with active COVID-19.

The rearrangement joins TRBV3-1 (or the pseudogene TRBV3-2) to TRBJ2-3, with D possibly TRBD2 on 7 matching bases. The CDR3 spans 16 residues. Germline loops: CDR1 LGHDT, CDR2 YNNKEL (reference sequence). V was pared by 3 bases and J by 1 base, with 14 bases between. Written as DNA, the CDR3 is TGTGCCAGCAGCCACTGGGGGGGCATCGGCACAGATACGCAGTATTTT. Encoded protein: CASSHWGGIGTDTQYF.

The V gene is TRBV4-1, the J gene TRBJ1-2; tentative D call: TRBD1 (6 bases). The CDR3 has 17 residues. Trimming left V 0 bases short and J 1 base short, with 15 bases between. Germline assignment: CDR1 MGHRA and CDR2 YSYEKL. CDR3 DNA: TGCGCCAGCAGCCAAGATCTTGGGGGGGCCCTTAACTATGGCTACACCTTC. The encoded protein is CASSQDLGGALNYGYTF.